This T cell receptor beta chain was recovered during a study of T cell changes during pregnancy in multiple sclerosis. Assay: immunoSEQ multiplex PCR; the TCRdb copy retains only in-frame clones and omits some. The repertoire includes under 50,000 clones, roughly nine tenths of them detected once, and over 0.75% sits in the top ten. The TCR originated in a female donor with multiple sclerosis, enrolled in a pregnancy study. Sequences were derived from CD4+ T cells from peripheral blood mononuclear cells, sampled in the third trimester of pregnancy.

CDR3 sequence reads: CASSRGGSTEAFF. The DNA of the CDR3 is TGTGCCAGCAGCCGCGGGGGTTCCACTGAAGCTTTCTTT. The rearrangement links TRBV7-3 to TRBJ1-1; perhaps TRBD1 as D (5 bases). The CDR3 runs to 13 residues. The V and J ends lost 5 bases and 4 bases respectively, with 11 bases between them. The germline CDR1 and CDR2 sequences are SGHTA and FQGTGA.